This T cell receptor beta chain was identified during a study of CD8 T cells in Susac syndrome. cDNA came from 0.5 to 1 ug RNA primed by random hexamers. One entry per CDR3 protein, called by TCRdb with MiXCR from the immunoSEQ multiplex PCR reads. The data hold approximately 100,000 distinct CDR3 sequences, with about nine tenths observed a single time. The CDR3 length is 15 residues. Looked up from germline, CDR1 is MDHEN and CDR2 is SYDVKM. The V gene lost 3 bases and the J gene lost 1 base, with 12 bases spanning the gap. This chain joins TRBV28 and TRBJ2-5, with D maybe TRBD2 (5 bases). This clonotype was obtained from a human donor in good health. Specimen: CD4+ T cells from PBMCs. The CDR3 DNA follows: TGTGCCAGCAGTTTTGGCGGGTTCACCCAAGAGACCCAGTACTTC. It is translated as CASSFGGFTQETQYF.